This TCR beta chain appears in the sequencing data of a study of blood T cell repertoires in COVID-19. Study as a whole: COVID-19 samples from acute and convalescent phases originated in the United States, Italy and Spain. Sources were T cells, B-cell-depleted T cells, or PBMCs; the material itself was cDNA or gDNA.

The germline V gene has CDR1 SGHTA and CDR2 FQGNSA. This CDR3 comprises 14 residues. With V trimmed by 5 bases and J by 2 bases, 6 bases remained unmatched. This clone came up a few times. Under the authors' procedure: Reference gene primers were amplified, and this amplification served to estimate nucleated cell counts. The protocol was immunoSEQ multiplex PCR, while the TCRdb copy is restricted to in-frame clones and leaves out a portion. The V and J calls and clone size are taken from that table; D and trimming were inferred from the DNA. Among 90,000 to 100,000 clones listed, 81% were seen once. The origin of this receptor is a man between 60 and 75 years old with acute or convalescent COVID-19. The rearrangement joins TRBV7-2 to TRBJ2-7; TRBD2 aligns across 7 bases. Sequencing was carried out using peripheral blood. The DNA for the CDR3 is TGTGCCAGCAGCGGGAGGGGCGGAACCTACGAGCAGTACTTC. Its protein is CASSGRGGTYEQYF.